Listed here is a single TCR beta chain. Its cognate antigen has yet to be identified. Per-base qualities were not stored, and no clone one base away is much larger. These data belong to a study of blood T cells in healthy people across ages (dated by TCRdb to about 2015). Context from the whole study: In model experiments, roughly one uniquely barcoded TCR beta cDNA molecule per two T cells was captured by template switching. Age-related changes in TCR beta repertoire diversity were measured in the study by deep sequencing normalized with unique cDNA molecular identifiers. Four age groups were formed from the donors: young (average roughly 16 years), middle-aged (roughly 38), aged (roughly 58) and long-lived (less than 85). To avoid experimental bias, donors of different ages were spread randomly across the sequencing lanes. Two additional independent replicas of 1 million unique cDNA reads from the same blood draw were analyzed for two donors (one aged 18 to 30 and one aged 80 or older). Beyond this particular receptor, the publication reports: Since profiling was done on bulk unsorted PBMCs, naive and antigen-experienced compartments could not be conclusively compared. The percentage of naive T cells measured by flow cytometry correlated strongly with observed TCR beta diversity. Observed TCR beta diversity per million T cells fell roughly linearly with age, and a significant reduction was already apparent by age roughly 40. The long-lived group showed more naive CD4+ T cells, fewer expanded clones and increased TCR diversity than the aged group, suggesting age selection. Estimates of total diversity from one million sequenced T cells were regarded as lower bounds and underestimates. Because the CMV infection status of the donors was unknown, age-related changes in expanded clonotypes may potentially have been confounded.

Donors were 39 systemically healthy Caucasian individuals from Russia aged roughly 6 to 90 years. Around 10 milliliters of peripheral blood were drawn from each donor into EDTA-treated Vacutainer tubes. Ficoll-Paque density-gradient centrifugation was used to isolate PBMCs, with at least 6.5 million obtained per sample. Trizol reagent was used to extract total RNA from the PBMCs, yielding at least 5.5 micrograms per sample. Naive CD45RAhigh/CD27high T cell percentages were measured by flow cytometry on a PBMC aliquot from every donor. Library prep was done by 5' RACE. Sequenced using an Illumina HiSeq 2500. The second PCR ran for about 7 to 11 cycles and used a J-beta primer mix along with a sample-barcoded 5' primer. A unique molecular identifier was introduced onto each TCR beta cDNA molecule by a template-switch 5' adaptor carrying 12 random nucleotides. Each sample yielded at least 2.5 million CDR3-containing paired-end reads. First-strand cDNA was synthesized from all RNA with the Mint cDNA synthesis kit, primed by a TRBC-specific oligonucleotide. After uracil-DNA glycosylase treatment, a first 18-cycle PCR used universal primers M1SS and BC2_uni_R on all cDNA. Regarding the original processing steps: For normalization, 1 million high-quality reads, each with a distinct molecular identifier, were randomly selected from each sample. Instead of being binned into consensus sequences, reads with shared molecular identifiers were discarded. MiTCR, run with a Q25 quality threshold and the strictest error-elimination algorithm, handled CDR3 identification, clonotype clustering and error correction. Lower-bound total TCR beta diversity was estimated with a nonparametric unseen species model using Euler transformation. The raw public data were reprocessed by TCRdb itself: fastp quality trimming at Q25, MiXCR clonotype calling, in-frame beta chains only. Each CDR3 protein appears once, grouped with its most common genes and DNA. None of the V and J calls come from the authors' own analysis; TCRdb made them. The sample table lists about 1.6 million distinct CDR3 sequences, about 31% of them with a count of one. Around 11% of the sample rests with the top ten.

From the cysteine up to the phenylalanine, the CDR3 has a length of 15 residues. Left in the record is the CDR3 DNA by itself, 45 bases read in frame from the first base. CDR1 and CDR2 (DFQATT, SNEGSKA) derive from the germline V gene (reference sequence). V trim: 3 bases; J trim: 5 bases; unmatched bases: 5. This chain joins TRBV20-1 to TRBJ2-1; TRBD2 aligns with 12 central bases. This receptor was taken from a woman in her 30s in good health. Sequenced input: blood. The nucleotides are TGCAGTGCTAGTGCTAGCGGGGGGGCCAACAATGAGCAGTTCTTC. This translates into CSASASGGANNEQFF.